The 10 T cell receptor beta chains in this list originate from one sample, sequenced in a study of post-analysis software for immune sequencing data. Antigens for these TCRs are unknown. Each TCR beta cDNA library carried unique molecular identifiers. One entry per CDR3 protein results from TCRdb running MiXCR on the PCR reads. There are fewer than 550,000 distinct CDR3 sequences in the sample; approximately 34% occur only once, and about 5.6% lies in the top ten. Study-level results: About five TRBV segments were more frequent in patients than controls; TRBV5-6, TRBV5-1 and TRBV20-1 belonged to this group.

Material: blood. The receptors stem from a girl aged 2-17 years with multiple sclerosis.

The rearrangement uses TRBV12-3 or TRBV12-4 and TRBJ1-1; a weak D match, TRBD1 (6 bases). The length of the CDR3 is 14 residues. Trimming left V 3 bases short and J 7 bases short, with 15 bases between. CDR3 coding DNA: TGTGCCAGCAGTTTCGGGGGGCGATGGAGTGAAGCTTTCTTT. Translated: CASSFGGRWSEAFF.

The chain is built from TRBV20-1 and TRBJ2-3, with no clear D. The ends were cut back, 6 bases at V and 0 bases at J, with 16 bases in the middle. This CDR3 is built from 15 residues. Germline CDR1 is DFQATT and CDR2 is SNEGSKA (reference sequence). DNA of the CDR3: TGCAGTGCCATCACACCCATTCCTAGCACAGATACGCAGTATTTT. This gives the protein CSAITPIPSTDTQYF.

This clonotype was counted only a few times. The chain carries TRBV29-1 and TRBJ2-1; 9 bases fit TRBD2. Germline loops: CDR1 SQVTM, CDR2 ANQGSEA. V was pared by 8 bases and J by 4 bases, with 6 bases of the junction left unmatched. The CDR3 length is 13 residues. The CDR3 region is CSLRRGGYNEQFF. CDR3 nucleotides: TGCAGCCTCCGGCGGGGGGGATACAATGAGCAGTTCTTC.

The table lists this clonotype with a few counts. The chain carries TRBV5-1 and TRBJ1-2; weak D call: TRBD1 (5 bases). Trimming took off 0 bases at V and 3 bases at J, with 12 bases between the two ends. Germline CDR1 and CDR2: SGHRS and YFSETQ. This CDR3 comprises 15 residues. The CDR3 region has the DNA TGCGCCAGCAGCTTGGTGGATGGGGGGGACTATGGCTACACCTTC. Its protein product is CASSLVDGGDYGYTF.

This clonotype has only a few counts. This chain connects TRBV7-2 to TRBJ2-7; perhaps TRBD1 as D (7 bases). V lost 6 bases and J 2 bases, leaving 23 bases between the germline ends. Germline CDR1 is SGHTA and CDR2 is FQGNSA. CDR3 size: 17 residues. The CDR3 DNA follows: TGTGCCAGCAGAAACGGACAGGAGGGACCTGGGACCTACGAGCAGTACTTC. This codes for CASRNGQEGPGTYEQYF.

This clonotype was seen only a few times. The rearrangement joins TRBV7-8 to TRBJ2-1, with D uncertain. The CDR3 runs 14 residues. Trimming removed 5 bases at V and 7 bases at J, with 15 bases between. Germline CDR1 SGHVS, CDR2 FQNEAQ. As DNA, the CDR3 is TGTGCCAGCAGCCCAGACGGTATTAGGAATGAGCAGTTCTTC. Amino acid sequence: CASSPDGIRNEQFF. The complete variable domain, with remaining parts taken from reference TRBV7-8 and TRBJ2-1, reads GAGVSQSPRYKVAKRGQDVALRCDPISGHVSLFWYQQALGQGPEFLTYFQNEAQLDKSGLPSDRFFAERPEGSVSTLKIQRTQQEDSAVYLCASSPDGIRNEQFFGPGTRLTVL.

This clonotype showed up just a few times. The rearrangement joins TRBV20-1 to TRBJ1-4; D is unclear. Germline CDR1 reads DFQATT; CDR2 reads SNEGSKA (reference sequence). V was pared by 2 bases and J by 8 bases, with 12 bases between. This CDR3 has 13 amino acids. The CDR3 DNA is TGCAGTGCTAGAAAGGGCGGTTGGGAAAAACTGTTTTTT. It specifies CSARKGGWEKLFF.

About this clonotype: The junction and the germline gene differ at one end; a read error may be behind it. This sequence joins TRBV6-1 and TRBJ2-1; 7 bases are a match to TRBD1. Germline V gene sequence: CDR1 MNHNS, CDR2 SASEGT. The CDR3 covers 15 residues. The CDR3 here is CAGSEEGASYNEQFF. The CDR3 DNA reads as TGTGCCGGCAGTGAAGAGGGGGCCTCCTACAATGAGCAGTTCTTC.

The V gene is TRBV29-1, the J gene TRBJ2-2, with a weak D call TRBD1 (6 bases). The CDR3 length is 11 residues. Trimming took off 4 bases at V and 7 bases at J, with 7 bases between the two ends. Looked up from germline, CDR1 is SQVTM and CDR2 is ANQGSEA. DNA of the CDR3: TGCAGCGTTGCAGGGGTCGGGGAGCTGTTTTTT. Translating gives CSVAGVGELFF.

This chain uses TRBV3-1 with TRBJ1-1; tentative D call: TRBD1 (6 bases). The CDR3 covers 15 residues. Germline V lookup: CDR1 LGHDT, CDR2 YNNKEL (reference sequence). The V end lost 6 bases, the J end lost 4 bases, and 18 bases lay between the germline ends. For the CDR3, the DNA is TGTGCCAGCAGTCCATTGGGGGCGCGGGGCACTGAAGCTTTCTTT. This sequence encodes CASSPLGARGTEAFF. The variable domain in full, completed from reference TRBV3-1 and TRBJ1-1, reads DTAVSQTPKYLVTQMGNDKSIKCEQNLGHDTMYWYKQDSKKFLKIMFSYNNKELIINETVPNRFSPKSPDKAHLNLHINSLELGDSAVYFCASSPLGARGTEAFFGQGTRLTVV.